Included here is one T cell receptor (beta chain) sequence, with context. The target antigen is unknown. This entry is derived from a study of early T cells in non-severe SARS-CoV-2 infection. Study-wide background: From unsorted whole blood, bulk RNA was sequenced, and the chains remained unpaired. Findings of the study overall: The matching step, a VDJdb search, favored anti-spike CD8 responses and missed private and CD4 specificities.

With 1 base removed from V and 6 bases from J, the gap between germline ends came to 10 bases. This CDR3 has 13 amino acids. Germline V lookup: CDR1 ENHRY, CDR2 SYGVKD. Researchers tagged individual cDNA molecules with unique molecular identifiers. Using its own MiXCR run on the 5' RACE reads, TCRdb lists one record per CDR3 protein. The profile covers 50,000 to 55,000 distinct CDR3 sequences, with roughly 9.2% appearing a single time and 4.2% taken by the ten largest. The chain couples TRBV10-3 to TRBJ2-7; D possibly corresponds to TRBD2 (5 bases). The TCR originated in an adult who was a healthcare worker with PCR-confirmed SARS-CoV-2 infection or an uninfected control (not recorded which). Input material: whole blood. This CDR3 is CAISECTSCEQYF. CDR3 DNA sequence: TGTGCCATCAGTGAGTGCACTAGTTGCGAGCAGTACTTC.